Following are 14 T cell receptor beta chains from one sample sequenced in a study of cytomegalovirus exposure and HLA in healthy donors. Method: immunoSEQ multiplex PCR; TCRdb's copy keeps in-frame clones and lacks some. The profile shows roughly 95,000 clones, roughly 85% of them singletons. Sample: PBMCs. The receptors come from a man aged 18 to 30 in good health and CMV-seropositive.

The rearrangement uses TRBV6-5 and TRBJ1-5; D gene uncertain. Germline V gene sequence: CDR1 MNHEY, CDR2 SVGAGI. The CDR3 runs to 14 residues. V lost 5 bases, J lost 6 bases, and 14 bases lay in between. The CDR3 coding sequence is TGTGCCAGCAGTGGTCAGGTGGGAGCTCAGCCCCAGCATTTT. The encoded protein is CASSGQVGAQPQHF.

This chain joins TRBV27 and TRBJ1-1; D perhaps matches TRBD1 (5 bases). Germline assignment: CDR1 MNHEY and CDR2 SMNVEV (reference sequence). Trimming removed 6 bases from V and 4 bases from J, with 15 bases in between. The CDR3 length is 14 residues. CDR3: CASRETVAPTEAFF. The CDR3 DNA sequence: TGTGCCAGCAGGGAGACAGTGGCTCCCACTGAAGCTTTCTTT.

This clone showed up just a few times. The V and J genes are TRBV29-1 and TRBJ2-7, with 13 bases lining up with TRBD2. Trimming at V came to 5 bases and at J to 3 bases, leaving 4 bases not matched to a gene. Germline V gene sequence: CDR1 SQVTM, CDR2 ANQGSEA. The CDR3 runs to 14 residues. Written as DNA, the CDR3 is TGCAGCGTTTCGGGACTAGCGGGGTTCTACGAGCAGTACTTC. It is translated as CSVSGLAGFYEQYF.

The V gene is TRBV27, the J gene TRBJ1-5; tentatively, D is TRBD1 (6 bases). The CDR3 extends over 15 amino acids. Germline V gene data show CDR1 as MNHEY and CDR2 as SMNVEV (reference sequence). Trimming shortened V by 2 bases and J by 6 bases, and 14 bases separated the two germline ends. The CDR3 region is CASSLERGHSQPQHF. The CDR3, as DNA: TGTGCCAGCAGTTTAGAGCGGGGGCACAGTCAGCCCCAGCATTTT.

The chain employs TRBV7-8 and TRBJ2-3, with 10 bases that match TRBD2. The CDR3 extends over 15 amino acids. Germline V lookup: CDR1 SGHVS, CDR2 FQNEAQ. The trim removed 6 bases at V and 2 bases at J, leaving 5 bases unmatched. CDR3: CASRRLAGDTDTQYF. DNA for the CDR3: TGTGCCAGCAGACGACTAGCGGGCGACACAGATACGCAGTATTTT.

The chain's CDR3 is CASSKLAQIDNLTHTDTQYF. CDR3 DNA: TGTGCCAGCAGCAAACTGGCCCAGATCGATAACCTTACCCACACAGATACGCAGTATTTT. V usage is TRBV21-1 and J usage is TRBJ2-3; the DNA was not compared with TRBD1, the D call given in the table. TRBV21-1 is described as a pseudogene. The CDR3 runs 20 residues.

The chain has TRBV18 and TRBJ1-1, with a tentative D call TRBD1 (6 bases). V lost 2 bases and J lost 4, with 11 bases in between. Germline loops: CDR1 KGHSH, CDR2 LQKENI. CDR3 length: 14 amino acids. CDR3 DNA: TGTGCCAGCTCACCATGGCAGGGGAGCACTGAAGCTTTCTTT. It specifies CASSPWQGSTEAFF.

The V gene is TRBV18, the J gene TRBJ2-5; 9 bases match TRBD1. The CDR3 extends over 15 amino acids. Germline V gene data show CDR1 as KGHSH and CDR2 as LQKENI. Trimming took 3 bases from V and 1 from J; bases not matched to a gene: 3. CDR3 loop: CASSPTGGAQETQYF. CDR3 in DNA: TGTGCCAGCTCACCGACAGGGGGAGCCCAAGAGACCCAGTACTTC.

The V gene is TRBV7-7, the J gene TRBJ2-1; D not certain. The germline V gene encodes CDR1 SSHAT and CDR2 FNYEAQ (reference sequence). Between the trimmed V and J ends, which lost 2 bases and 0 bases, there was a span of 8 bases. The CDR3 is made up of 15 amino acids. This CDR3 is CASSLSTGSYNEQFF. The CDR3 region has the DNA TGTGCCAGCAGCTTATCAACGGGCTCCTACAATGAGCAGTTCTTC. Supplemented by reference TRBV7-7 and TRBJ2-1, the full variable domain reads GAGVSQSPRYKVTKRGQDVTLRCDPISSHATLYWYQQALGQGPEFLTYFNYEAQPDKSGLPSDRFSAERPEGSISTLTIQRTEQRDSAMYRCASSLSTGSYNEQFFGPGTRLTVL.

This chain joins TRBV7-8 and TRBJ2-1; D not certain. This CDR3 has 14 amino acids. In germline, CDR1 is SGHVS, CDR2 FQNEAQ. V gave up 5 bases and J gave up 1 base, with 9 bases separating them. CDR3 sequence: CASSVGESYNEQFF. The CDR3 DNA reads TGTGCCAGCAGCGTAGGAGAATCCTACAATGAGCAGTTCTTC.

V usage is TRBV6-5 and J usage is TRBJ2-5; possibly TRBD1 for D (6 bases). CDR3 size: 14 residues. V was pared by 6 bases and J by 0 bases, with 11 bases between. From germline, CDR1 is MNHEY and CDR2 SVGAGI. Written as DNA, the CDR3 is TGTGCCAGCAGGCCGGACAGCTACCAAGAGACCCAGTACTTC. Its protein product is CASRPDSYQETQYF.

The chain joins TRBV6-1 to TRBJ2-1, with D hard to call. The CDR3 loop spans 12 amino acids. Between the trimmed V and J ends, which lost 6 bases and 4 bases, there was a span of 7 bases. Germline assignment: CDR1 MNHNS and CDR2 SASEGT. This CDR3 reads CASSSQYNEQFF. The DNA of the CDR3 is TGTGCCAGCAGCTCACAGTACAATGAGCAGTTCTTC.

The count of this clone is one. The chain couples TRBV30 to TRBJ2-5; 8 bases line up with TRBD2. The CDR3 length is 14 residues. CDR1 is GTSNPN and CDR2 is SVGIG in the germline V gene (reference sequence). The V and J ends lost 1 base and 2 bases, in that order; junction bases with no gene match: 3. CDR3 region: CAWSGTSYQETQYF. The CDR3 region has the DNA TGTGCCTGGAGTGGGACTAGCTATCAAGAGACCCAGTACTTC.

The chain carries TRBV27 and TRBJ2-7; 8 bases line up with TRBD2. V lost 6 bases, J lost 3 bases, and 4 bases stayed unmatched. The CDR3 sequence is 13 residues long. Germline CDR1 is MNHEY and CDR2 is SMNVEV (reference sequence). This CDR3 is CASSPGGSYEQYV. In DNA, the CDR3 is TGTGCCAGCAGCCCGGGGGGGAGCTACGAGCAGTACGTC.